The next 20 T cell receptor beta chains were all read from a single sample in a study of T cells in Graves' hyperthyroidism and ophthalmopathy. Researchers amplified the TCR beta CDR3 regions from RNA transcripts. Initially, a first-round RT-PCR of the TCR CDR3 employed the HTBI primer set. TCRdb re-called the multiplex PCR reads through MiXCR, storing one row per CDR3 protein. The data show 600,000 to 650,000 distinct CDR3 sequences, around 16% seen once. Sequenced sample: blood. Receptor source: a woman in her twenties or thirties with Graves' hyperthyroidism.

In this sample, this clonotype turned up a few times. The chain has TRBV6-5 and TRBJ1-2; D call uncertain. V lost 0 bases, J lost 6 bases, and 11 bases lay in between. The CDR3 contains 14 residues. Germline CDR1 MNHEY, CDR2 SVGAGI. The DNA of the CDR3 is TGTGCCAGCAGTTACTCTGGCGGAACAGATGGCTACACCTTC. This encodes CASSYSGGTDGYTF.

This clonotype has more than one count but fewer than ten. V gene TRBV4-1 combines with J gene TRBJ2-1; D is undetermined. The germline V and J ends were trimmed by 5 bases and 0 bases, with 14 bases remaining between them. The CDR3 sequence is 16 residues long. Germline V gene lookup returns CDR1 MGHRA and CDR2 YSYEKL. The CDR3 DNA reads TGCGCCAGCAGCTACTTGGCGGAAAGCTCCTACAATGAGCAGTTCTTC. Its translation is CASSYLAESSYNEQFF.

The table lists this clonotype with a few counts. V and J are TRBV18 and TRBJ2-3; a possible D gene is TRBD1 (5 bases). V was clipped by 3 bases and J by 5 bases, with 12 bases between them. The CDR3 sequence is 14 residues long. The germline V gene has CDR1 KGHSH and CDR2 LQKENI. CDR3 coding DNA: TGTGCCAGCTCACCTCCGACAGTTATAGATACGCAGTATTTT. The encoded protein is CASSPPTVIDTQYF. Full variable domain (remainder filled in from reference TRBV18 and TRBJ2-3): NAGVMQNPRHLVRRRGQEARLRCSPMKGHSHVYWYRQLPEEGLKFMVYLQKENIIDESGMPKERFSAEFPKEGPSILRIQQVVRGDSAAYFCASSPPTVIDTQYFGPGTRLTVL.

This clonotype was detected only a few times. The chain uses TRBV12-3 or TRBV12-4 and TRBJ1-3; the D is unclear. V dropped 7 bases and J dropped 5 bases, with 24 bases sitting between them. This CDR3 has 17 residues. CDR3 sequence: CASNWLRGEGRRNTIYF. CDR3 DNA sequence: TGTGCCAGCAATTGGCTCCGGGGTGAAGGTCGGAGAAACACCATATATTTT.

This clonotype was observed many times. This sequence joins TRBV7-2 and TRBJ2-3; D is unclear. CDR1 is SGHTA and CDR2 is FQGNSA in the germline V gene. The V end lost 8 bases, the J end lost 2 bases, and 8 bases lay between the germline ends. This CDR3 is built from 12 residues. The chain's CDR3 is CASRWFTDTQYF. The CDR3 nucleotides read TGTGCCAGCCGTTGGTTCACAGATACGCAGTATTTT.

This clonotype showed up just a few times. The rearrangement uses TRBV6-5 and TRBJ1-2, with 8 bases aligning to TRBD1. The CDR3 spans 14 residues. The germline CDR1 and CDR2 sequences are MNHEY and SVGAGI. Unmatched junction bases numbered 5, after V lost 4 bases and J lost 4 bases. The CDR3 here is CASSSSGTGYGYTF. CDR3 DNA sequence: TGTGCCAGCAGTTCCTCCGGGACAGGCTATGGCTACACCTTC.

This clonotype was recorded at least ten times. The genes are TRBV12-3 or TRBV12-4 and TRBJ1-1; 8 bases agree with TRBD1. The J segment lost 5 bases and the V segment lost 7 bases, leaving 9 bases of the junction unmatched. This CDR3 has 14 residues. The CDR3 DNA reads TGTGCCAGCACCGACGGACAGGGAAGGACTGAAGCTTTCTTT. Translation: CASTDGQGRTEAFF.

The chain has TRBV5-1 and TRBJ1-1; D not certain. Trimming shortened V by 4 bases and J by 1 base, and 11 bases separated the two germline ends. CDR1 SGHRS and CDR2 YFSETQ come from the germline V gene. This CDR3 spans 14 amino acids. CDR3 DNA: TGCGCCAGCAGCCCCCTCATAGGGAACACTGAAGCTTTCTTT. The encoded protein is CASSPLIGNTEAFF.

This clonotype has a handful of counts. V usage is TRBV9 and J usage is TRBJ1-2; D is unresolved. Germline V gives CDR1 SGDLS, CDR2 YYNGEE. V was shortened by 3 bases and J by 1 base, with 13 bases between the two germline ends. The CDR3 extends over 15 amino acids. CDR3 region: CASSAGVSGNYGYTF. The CDR3 DNA reads as TGTGCCAGCAGCGCCGGGGTGTCGGGTAACTATGGCTACACCTTC.

Worth noting for this clonotype: A junction end diverges from the germline sequence, so it may reflect a read error. This chain links TRBV18 with TRBJ2-5, with TRBD2 matching 7 bases. The CDR3 contains 12 residues. Germline CDR1 is KGHSH and CDR2 is LQKENI. CDR3 in amino acids: CVSSSGGETQYF. As DNA, the CDR3 is TGTGTCAGCTCATCGGGGGGAGAGACCCAGTACTTC.

DNA for the CDR3: TGTGCCAGCAGTGTAAGGGACAGGGGGCTGGGCAATCAGCCCCAGCATTTT. The encoded protein is CASSVRDRGLGNQPQHF. The rearrangement joins TRBV28 to TRBJ1-5, with 12 bases that match TRBD1. Germline V CDR1 and CDR2: MDHEN, SYDVKM. The CDR3 is 17 amino acids. V shed 5 bases, J shed 2 bases, and the junction held 7 bases outside the gene matches.

This CDR3 reads CASSQVDLGEETQYF. The CDR3 DNA follows: TGCGCCAGCAGCCAAGTCGACCTCGGGGAAGAGACCCAGTACTTC. The chain uses TRBV4-1 and TRBJ2-5; D might be TRBD2 (5 bases). CDR1 and CDR2 from the germline V gene are MGHRA and YSYEKL. The CDR3 consists of 15 residues. V gave up 1 base and J gave up 3 bases, with 12 bases separating them.

The CDR3 sequence: CASSPRTGFNEQFF. The CDR3 bases are TGTGCCAGCAGCCCGCGGACAGGGTTCAATGAGCAGTTCTTC. The rearrangement uses TRBV7-3 and TRBJ2-1, with TRBD1 matching 8 bases. Looked up from germline, CDR1 is SGHTA and CDR2 is FQGTGA. V shed 5 bases and J 6 bases; nucleotides not matched to a gene: 6. CDR3 length: 14 amino acids.

There are many counts of this clonotype. The DNA of the CDR3 is TGCAGTGCTAGAGGGCCCTGGTTGGGGGTGAACACTGAAGCTTTCTTT. It translates to CSARGPWLGVNTEAFF. The chain links TRBV20-1 to TRBJ1-1, with TRBD1 as a possible D gene (5 bases). This CDR3 has 16 amino acids. Germline V gene lookup returns CDR1 DFQATT and CDR2 SNEGSKA (reference sequence). V lost 1 base and J lost 0, with 15 bases in between.

This clonotype has a count of ten or more. The chain carries TRBV5-5 and TRBJ2-2, with TRBD1 matching 7 bases. Germline CDR1 reads SGHKS; CDR2 reads YYEKEE (reference sequence). J lost 4 bases, V lost 0 bases, and 9 bases had no gene match. This CDR3 comprises 17 residues. CDR3: CASSLGVETGTTGELFF. CDR3 sequence (DNA): TGTGCCAGCAGCTTGGGGGTTGAGACAGGGACCACCGGGGAGCTGTTTTTT.

This clonotype has a count of ten or more. The chain combines TRBV7-8 with TRBJ2-1, with D possibly being TRBD2 (6 bases). Looked up from germline, CDR1 is SGHVS and CDR2 is FQNEAQ. Trimming pared 4 bases from V and 6 bases from J, leaving 16 bases between. The CDR3 is made up of 15 amino acids. This chain's CDR3 is CASSSTSSRINEQFF. The CDR3 nucleotides are TGTGCCAGCAGCTCGACTAGTTCACGGATCAATGAGCAGTTCTTC.

This clonotype occurred many times. CDR3 region: CATSRPTSGYNEQFF. The CDR3 nucleotides read TGTGCCACCAGTCGCCCGACTAGCGGCTACAATGAGCAGTTCTTC. This sequence joins TRBV24-1 and TRBJ2-1, with 9 bases matching TRBD2. This CDR3 spans 15 amino acids. From germline, CDR1 is KGHDR and CDR2 SFDVKD. V lost 6 bases, J lost 3 bases, and 5 bases stayed unmatched.

Comment on this clonotype: A read error is possible here, since a much larger clone lies one base away. This chain links TRBV27 with TRBJ2-3; TRBD2 aligns across 13 bases. The germline V gene has CDR1 MNHEY and CDR2 SMNVEV (reference sequence). This CDR3 is 16 amino acids long. The CDR3 here is CASIRTSGSRADTQCF. The CDR3, as DNA: TGTGCCAGCATAAGGACTAGCGGGAGTAGGGCAGATACGCAGTGTTTT.

This clonotype has ten or more counts. V usage is TRBV11-2 and J usage is TRBJ2-7, with D possibly TRBD2 on 6 matching bases. The V gene lost 3 bases and the J gene lost 9 bases, with 15 bases spanning the gap. The germline CDR1 and CDR2 sequences are SGHAT and FQNNGV. The CDR3 consists of 13 residues. CDR3: CASSFPGDPRQYF. The CDR3 DNA is TGTGCCAGCAGCTTCCCGGGGGACCCTAGGCAGTACTTC.

The chain is built from TRBV5-5 and TRBJ1-5; D uncertain. V shed 2 bases and J shed 3 bases, with 12 bases lying between them. The CDR3 has 15 amino acids. In germline, CDR1 is SGHKS, CDR2 YYEKEE (reference sequence). In DNA form, the CDR3 reads TGTGCCAGCAGCTTAGATAGGGAAAACAATCAGCCCCAGCATTTT. Translation: CASSLDRENNQPQHF.